This T cell receptor beta chain was retrieved from a study of cytomegalovirus exposure and HLA in healthy donors. In the case of this clone: The antigen remains undetermined.

The CDR3 is 17 amino acids. The V segment lost 4 bases and the J segment 6 bases; nucleotides outside the gene matches: 16. Germline lookup yields CDR1 MDHEN and CDR2 SYDVKM. Overall study results and limits: Reports state that TCR beta sequences accurately predicted most subjects' HLA-A and HLA-B alleles.

The study ran its PCR with 60 Vbeta and 13 Jbeta primers. The protocol was immunoSEQ multiplex PCR, while the TCRdb copy is restricted to in-frame clones and leaves out a portion. The repertoire consists of 150,000 or so clones, with about 80% occurring once and the leading ten covering about 0.93%. The chain carries TRBV28 and TRBJ1-2; 8 bases align to TRBD1. Sequences were obtained from PBMCs. This sequence was found in a woman aged 50 to 60 in good health and CMV-seropositive. In DNA form, the CDR3 reads TGTGCCAGCAGTTCGGAGAAGGCTCAGGGGGCGTTTGATGGCTACACCTTC. Protein sequence: CASSSEKAQGAFDGYTF.